The clone carrying this T cell receptor (beta chain) has at least ten counts. Its antigen is unidentified. This entry belongs to a study of Graves' ophthalmopathy and Graves' hyperthyroidism. Germline loops: CDR1 MDHEN, CDR2 SYDVKM. The CDR3 spans 13 residues. Trimming pared 3 bases from V and 7 bases from J, leaving 13 bases between. The study amplified TCR beta CDR3 regions using RNA transcripts. HTBI primers were used in a first-round RT-PCR, which preceded a second-round multiplex PCR. TCRdb called the multiplex PCR reads again in MiXCR, with one record for every CDR3 protein. The sample has 150,000 to 200,000 distinct CDR3 sequences; 30% to 45% are singletons. General study findings and limits: The model forecast ophthalmopathy progression, reaching under 71% sensitivity and about 75% specificity.

The TCR was taken from a woman aged 40 to 49 with Graves' ophthalmopathy. The J gene is TRBJ2-7, the V gene TRBV28; D is ambiguous. Sequenced input: peripheral blood. The CDR3 loop reads CASSFGHEREQYF. CDR3 nucleotide sequence: TGTGCCAGCAGTTTCGGTCACGAGAGAGAGCAGTACTTC.